This passage covers 14 T cell receptor beta chains from one sample sequenced in a study of blood T cells in healthy people across ages. A second PCR, run for about 6 to 11 cycles, used a sample-barcoded 5' primer plus a J-beta primer mix. Each CDR3 protein gets one entry after TCRdb re-called the 5' RACE reads with MiXCR. The sample holds 1.2 million to 1.5 million distinct CDR3 sequences, approximately 63% seen once. The source material was blood. The receptor set was obtained from a young man in good health.

This chain connects TRBV27 to TRBJ2-1; 8 bases align to TRBD2. V lost 5 bases and J lost 4; bases outside the gene matches: 7. Germline V gene sequence: CDR1 MNHEY, CDR2 SMNVEV (reference sequence). There are 15 residues in the CDR3. DNA for the CDR3: TGTGCCAGCAGTGCACGGGGGGGGCCTTACAATGAGCAGTTCTTC. Translating gives CASSARGGPYNEQFF.

The V and J genes are TRBV20-1 and TRBJ2-1; TRBD2 agrees at 8 bases. This CDR3 contains 14 residues. Losses at the gene ends were 2 bases for V and 5 bases for J; bases not matched to a gene: 5. Germline V CDR1 and CDR2: DFQATT, SNEGSKA (reference sequence). For the CDR3, the DNA is TGCAGTGCTAGAAGAGCGGGGGACAACAATGAGCAGTTCTTC. Amino acid sequence: CSARRAGDNNEQFF.

This clonotype has more than one count but fewer than ten. V gene TRBV7-9 combines with J gene TRBJ2-7, with 9 bases that match TRBD2. The J call may not be correct, given that the DNA end is closer to TRBJ2-1. This CDR3 region has 14 residues. Germline CDR1 and CDR2: SEHNR and FQNEAQ (reference sequence). The CDR3 here is CASMGTSLPGEQFF. The CDR3 bases are TGTGCCAGCATGGGGACTAGCCTCCCCGGGGAGCAGTTCTTC.

The chain uses TRBV19 and TRBJ2-7, with TRBD1 as a possible D gene (6 bases). The CDR3 runs to 14 residues. Germline V lookup: CDR1 LNHDA, CDR2 SQIVND (reference sequence). With 6 bases removed from V and 1 base from J, the gap between germline ends came to 13 bases. DNA of the CDR3: TGTGCCAGTAGCAGATTCGGACAGTCCTACGAGCAGTACTTC. Translation gives CASSRFGQSYEQYF.

For the CDR3, the DNA is TGCGCCAGCAGCGAGGACAATAATTCACCCCTCCACTTT. Protein: CASSEDNNSPLHF. V gene TRBV5-1 combines with J gene TRBJ1-6; D is possibly TRBD1 (5 bases). Germline V CDR1 and CDR2: SGHRS, YFSETQ. The length of the CDR3 is 13 residues. V lost 4 bases, J lost 5 bases, and 7 bases lay in between.

The J gene is TRBJ2-5, the V gene TRBV20-1; TRBD2 is a possible D gene (5 bases). There are 13 residues in the CDR3. Germline CDR1 and CDR2: DFQATT and SNEGSKA (reference sequence). Trimming cost V 7 bases and J 3 bases, with 15 bases left between them. Here the CDR3 DNA reads TGCAGTGTGAGCGGAGCCCGGGAAGAGACCCAGTACTTC. As protein: CSVSGAREETQYF.

The rearrangement joins TRBV20-1 to TRBJ1-4, with D hard to call. V dropped 6 bases and J dropped 8 bases, with 16 bases sitting between them. CDR1 is DFQATT, CDR2 SNEGSKA, per germline (reference sequence). The length of the CDR3 is 13 residues. CDR3 in amino acids: CSAREVQAEKLFF. DNA of the CDR3: TGCAGTGCGAGGGAGGTGCAGGCGGAAAAACTGTTTTTT.

The chain couples TRBV4-1 to TRBJ2-7; D perhaps matches TRBD1 (7 bases). The CDR3 runs 15 residues. Germline values: CDR1 MGHRA, CDR2 YSYEKL. Trimming took 1 base from V and 1 from J, leaving 11 bases between them. As DNA, the CDR3 is TGCGCCAGCAGCCAAGCGACAGGGAGGTCCTACGAGCAGTACTTC. It translates to CASSQATGRSYEQYF.

The rearrangement links TRBV20-1 to TRBJ1-5, with a possible D match to TRBD1 (6 bases). The germline gives CDR1 DFQATT, CDR2 SNEGSKA (reference sequence). The CDR3 sequence is 16 residues long. V dropped 4 bases and J dropped 6 bases, with 22 bases sitting between them. CDR3 sequence: CSAMEGEYPGSQPQHF. The CDR3 DNA reads TGCAGTGCTATGGAGGGGGAATACCCCGGGAGTCAGCCCCAGCATTTT.

The V gene is TRBV27, the J gene TRBJ2-5; TRBD1 matches 8 bases. The last part of the DNA fits TRBJ2-7 better; the J call may be wrong. Germline CDR1 MNHEY, CDR2 SMNVEV (reference sequence). CDR3 length equals 15 residues. In nucleotides, the CDR3 is TGTGCCAGCAGTTCCGGGACAGGCTTACGGTACGAGCAGTACTTC. Protein sequence: CASSSGTGLRYEQYF.

The chain carries TRBV3-1 and TRBJ1-1; TRBD1 might be the D (6 bases). The germline gives CDR1 LGHDT, CDR2 YNNKEL (reference sequence). The V and J ends lost 3 bases and 10 bases respectively, with 15 bases between them. The CDR3 has 13 residues. CDR3 region: CASSHGRQGRAFF. CDR3 sequence (DNA): TGTGCCAGCAGCCATGGGCGCCAGGGGCGAGCTTTCTTT.

This chain links TRBV4-2 with TRBJ2-5; 9 bases agree with TRBD2. Germline CDR1 and CDR2: LGHNA and YNFKEQ. With V trimmed by 2 bases and J by 2 bases, 12 bases remained unmatched. This CDR3 comprises 18 residues. CDR3 sequence (DNA): TGTGCCAGCAGCCAAAGGGTCGGGGCTAGCGGGGATCAAGAGACCCAGTACTTC. This translates into CASSQRVGASGDQETQYF.

V and J are TRBV6-6 and TRBJ2-6, with 7 bases matching TRBD1. J lost 0 bases, V lost 6 bases, and 5 bases had no gene match. Germline values: CDR1 MNHNY, CDR2 SVGAGI (reference sequence). There are 16 residues in the CDR3. CDR3 loop: CASSPRDSSGANVLTF. The DNA for the CDR3 is TGTGCCAGCAGCCCCCGGGACAGCTCTGGGGCCAACGTCCTGACTTTC.

The chain has TRBV29-1 and TRBJ2-5; D remains unclear. The CDR3 consists of 11 residues. V was clipped by 4 bases and J by 3 bases, with 6 bases between them. The germline V gene encodes CDR1 SQVTM and CDR2 ANQGSEA. The CDR3 reads CSVVVEETQYF. CDR3 nucleotides: TGCAGCGTTGTGGTTGAAGAGACCCAGTACTTC. The full variable domain, completed using reference TRBV29-1 and TRBJ2-5, is SAVISQKPSRDICQRGTSLTIQCQVDSQVTMMFWYRQQPGQSLTLIATANQGSEATYESGFVIDKFPISRPNLTFSTLTVSNMSPEDSSIYLCSVVVEETQYFGPGTRLLVL.